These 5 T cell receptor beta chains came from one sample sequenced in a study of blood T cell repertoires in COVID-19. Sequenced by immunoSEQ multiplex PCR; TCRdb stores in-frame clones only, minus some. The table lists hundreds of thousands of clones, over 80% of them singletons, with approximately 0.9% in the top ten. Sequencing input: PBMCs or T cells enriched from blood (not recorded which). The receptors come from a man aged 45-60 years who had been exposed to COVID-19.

The CDR3 nucleotides are TGTGCCAGCAGCGCATGGACAGGGGTCGAATCACCCCTCCACTTT. It specifies CASSAWTGVESPLHF. This chain joins TRBV9 and TRBJ1-6; 9 bases align to TRBD1. The CDR3 spans 15 residues. Trimming removed 3 bases from V and 10 bases from J; junction bases left unmatched: 8. Germline CDR1 and CDR2: SGDLS and YYNGEE.

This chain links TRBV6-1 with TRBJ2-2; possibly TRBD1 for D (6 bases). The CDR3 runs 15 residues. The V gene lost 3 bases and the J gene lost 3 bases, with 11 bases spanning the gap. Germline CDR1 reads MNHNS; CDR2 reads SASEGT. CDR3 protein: CASSDDRRDTGELFF. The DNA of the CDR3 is TGTGCCAGCAGTGACGACAGGAGAGACACCGGGGAGCTGTTTTTT.

CDR3 in amino acids: CASSPIRQGRGGSTGELFF. Written as DNA, the CDR3 is TGTGCCAGCAGTCCCATACGGCAGGGAAGAGGAGGGAGCACCGGGGAGCTGTTTTTT. The J gene is TRBJ2-2, the V gene TRBV6-6, with D tentatively TRBD2 (6 bases). Germline V gives CDR1 MNHNY, CDR2 SVGAGI (reference sequence). The CDR3 runs to 19 residues. V gave up 5 bases and J gave up 4 bases, with 26 bases separating them.

Written as DNA, the CDR3 is TGTGCCAGCAGCTTAAGTCTAGCGAATGAGCAGTTCTTC. Its translation: CASSLSLANEQFF. This chain joins TRBV7-2 and TRBJ2-1; D is perhaps TRBD2 (6 bases). Germline CDR1 is SGHTA and CDR2 is FQGNSA. The ends were cut back, 2 bases at V and 7 bases at J, with 9 bases in the middle. This CDR3 spans 13 amino acids.

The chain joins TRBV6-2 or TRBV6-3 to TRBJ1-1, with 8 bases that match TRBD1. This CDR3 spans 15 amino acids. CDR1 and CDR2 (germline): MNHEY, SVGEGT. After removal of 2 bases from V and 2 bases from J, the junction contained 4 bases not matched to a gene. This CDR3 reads CASSYIGTGNTEAFF. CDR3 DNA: TGTGCCAGCAGTTACATCGGGACAGGTAACACTGAAGCTTTCTTT.